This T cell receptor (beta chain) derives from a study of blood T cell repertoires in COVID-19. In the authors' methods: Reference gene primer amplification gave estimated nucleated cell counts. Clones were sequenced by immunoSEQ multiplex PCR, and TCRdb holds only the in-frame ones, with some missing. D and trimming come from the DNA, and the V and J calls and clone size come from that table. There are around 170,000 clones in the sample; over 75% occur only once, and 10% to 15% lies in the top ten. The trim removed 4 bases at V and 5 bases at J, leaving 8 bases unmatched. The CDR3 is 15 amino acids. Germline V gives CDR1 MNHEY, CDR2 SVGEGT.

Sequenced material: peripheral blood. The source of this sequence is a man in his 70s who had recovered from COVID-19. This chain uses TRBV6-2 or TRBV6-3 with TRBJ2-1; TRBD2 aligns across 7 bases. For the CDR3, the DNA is TGTGCCAGCAGTTCGCCACGGGCGGGGGACAATGAGCAGTTCTTC. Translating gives CASSSPRAGDNEQFF.